The count of the clone carrying this T cell receptor beta chain is one. What it binds is not known. Making TCR beta cDNA involved around 500 ng total RNA and a constant-region primer. ARM-PCR was slightly modified, and three nested multiplex PCR rounds with it gave rise to the TCR beta libraries. With TRBV1-TRBV30 forward primers and a C-beta reverse primer, the first two PCR rounds were run for approximately 9 cycles each. From the multiplex PCR reads, TCRdb called clonotypes with MiXCR, one entry per CDR3 protein. The sample carries 100,000 or so distinct CDR3 sequences, about three quarters recorded once. The data originate from a study of tumor-infiltrating lymphocytes in primary liver carcinoma. Study results and limitations: Roughly 7.5-24% of top clones, and no more, occurred in all five tumor regions. Top-250-clone fractions were significantly higher in tumors than in blood (p = 0.039).

V was pared by 6 bases and J by 13 bases, with 28 bases between. Germline-derived CDR1 and CDR2 are SGHAT and FQNNGV. The CDR3 runs 16 residues. Both RNA and DNA were isolated together from around 20-30 mg of bulk tissue that had not been sorted. What was sequenced was liver tumor tissue from sampling region 5. Subset described: tumor region T5, tumor centre. This clonotype originated in a woman aged 55-75 years with primary liver carcinoma and hepatitis B virus infection. J is TRBJ2-1 and V is TRBV11-2; no reliable D call. The CDR3 coding sequence is TGTGCCAGCAGTCGATTAAACCCCGAGGTTGCCAATGTACAGTTCTTC. As protein: CASSRLNPEVANVQFF.